Shown below are 30 T cell receptor beta chains from a single sample sequenced in a study of a mutant IDH1 vaccine in newly diagnosed glioma. For these receptors, no antigen is known. Sample time point: week 5, during vaccination. Doses of 300 ug of mutant IDH1 20-mer peptide were given with topical imiquimod. Assay used: immunoSEQ multiplex PCR; TCRdb lists only in-frame clones, some missing. The data contain more than 35,000 clones, 70% to 90% of them seen just once; the ten biggest clones take up 1.7%. The sequencing here drew on PBMCs, taken from a glioma patient whose treatment included an IDH1 peptide vaccine. These receptors came from a man aged 35 to 55 with glioma.

The rearrangement uses TRBV5-1 and TRBJ1-1; 8 bases line up with TRBD1. The ends lost 4 bases at V and 1 base at J; junction bases unmatched: 6. The CDR3 has 15 amino acids. The germline V gene encodes CDR1 SGHRS and CDR2 YFSETQ. DNA for the CDR3: TGCGCCAGCAGCCAATCGGGACAGGAGAACACTGAAGCTTTCTTT. Its protein is CASSQSGQENTEAFF.

The rearrangement joins TRBV19 to TRBJ2-2, with TRBD2 identical over 7 bases. V was pared by 3 bases and J by 7 bases, with 8 bases of the junction left unmatched. The germline V gene encodes CDR1 LNHDA and CDR2 SQIVND (reference sequence). The CDR3 has 15 residues. The CDR3 loop reads CASSIPGGRFGELFF. The CDR3 region has the DNA TGTGCCAGTAGTATTCCGGGAGGCAGGTTCGGGGAGCTGTTTTTT.

This chain joins TRBV19 and TRBJ1-1, with TRBD1 identical over 11 bases. Germline trimming cut 6 bases from V and 4 bases from J; bases unmatched to any gene: 4. Per germline, CDR1 LNHDA and CDR2 SQIVND (reference sequence). This CDR3 is 14 amino acids long. The DNA of the CDR3 is TGTGCCAGTAGCCCGGGACAGGGGGGCACTGAAGCTTTCTTT. It specifies CASSPGQGGTEAFF.

This sequence joins TRBV6-5 and TRBJ1-1, with 7 bases aligning to TRBD1. The ends lost 4 bases at V and 2 bases at J; junction bases unmatched: 7. CDR3 length: 15 residues. CDR1 and CDR2 from the germline V gene are MNHEY and SVGAGI. The CDR3: CASSLTRQGNTEAFF. The CDR3 DNA sequence: TGTGCCAGCAGTTTAACTCGACAGGGCAACACTGAAGCTTTCTTT.

This clone has a single count. The chain is built from TRBV7-2 and TRBJ1-2; D possibly corresponds to TRBD1 (6 bases). Germline values: CDR1 SGHTA, CDR2 FQGNSA. This CDR3 has 15 residues. The V end was cut by 3 bases, the J end by 2 bases, with 13 bases between. The CDR3 DNA sequence: TGTGCCAGCAGCTTGGCTCCTACAGGGAACTATGGCTACACCTTC. This encodes CASSLAPTGNYGYTF.

In this sample, this clone turned up once. The chain joins TRBV7-2 to TRBJ2-1; 13 bases are a match to TRBD2. The CDR3 has 15 residues. Germline loops: CDR1 SGHTA, CDR2 FQGNSA. The V segment lost 4 bases and the J segment 8 bases; nucleotides outside the gene matches: 5. CDR3 bases: TGTGCCAGCAGCTCCACTAGCGGGAGGGCCCATGAGCAGTTCTTC. Its protein is CASSSTSGRAHEQFF.

The chain links TRBV4-1 to TRBJ2-1; 13 bases match TRBD2. The length of the CDR3 is 16 residues. Trimming cost V 6 bases and J 7 bases; bases outside gene matches: 9. In germline, CDR1 is MGHRA, CDR2 YSYEKL. As DNA, the CDR3 is TGCGCCAGCAGACAAACTAGCGGGAGGGGGACGAATGAGCAGTTCTTC. Residues: CASRQTSGRGTNEQFF.

This chain joins TRBV5-1 and TRBJ1-3; D is possibly TRBD1 (6 bases). Deletions cut 4 bases from V and 4 bases from J, with 12 bases between. CDR3 length: 14 amino acids. Germline V gives CDR1 SGHRS, CDR2 YFSETQ. CDR3 loop: CASSPNREGNTIYF. CDR3 coding DNA: TGCGCCAGCAGCCCAAACAGGGAAGGAAACACCATATATTTT.

This chain uses TRBV5-4 with TRBJ2-7; D is unclear. The CDR3 extends over 15 amino acids. Deletions cut 3 bases from V and 5 bases from J, with 18 bases between. CDR1 SGHNT and CDR2 YYREEE come from the germline V gene (reference sequence). In DNA form, the CDR3 reads TGTGCCAGCAGCTCTACTAAGACCCGTTCCGACGAGCAGTACTTC. Its translation is CASSSTKTRSDEQYF.

The CDR3 loop reads CASSEGGIGNQPQHF. CDR3 coding DNA: TGTGCCAGCAGTGAGGGAGGGATTGGCAATCAGCCCCAGCATTTT. The genes are TRBV25-1 and TRBJ1-5, with no clear D. The length of the CDR3 is 15 residues. In germline, CDR1 is MGHDK, CDR2 SYGVNS. Deletions cut 3 bases from V and 2 bases from J, with 11 bases between.

The chain combines TRBV21-1 with TRBJ2-7; whether TRBD1, the table's D call, matches the DNA was not checked. TRBV21-1 is labeled a pseudogene. The CDR3 loop spans 16 amino acids. This CDR3 reads CATTDEGDRVTREQYF. CDR3 sequence (DNA): TGTGCCACCACGGACGAAGGGGACAGGGTGACACGCGAGCAGTACTTC.

The chain has TRBV7-2 and TRBJ2-1, with 12 bases matching TRBD2. Trimming cost V 5 bases and J 8 bases; bases outside gene matches: 7. The CDR3 loop spans 15 amino acids. CDR1 and CDR2 (germline): SGHTA, FQGNSA. Here the CDR3 reads CASSQTSGSRDEQFF. CDR3 sequence (DNA): TGTGCCAGCAGCCAGACTAGCGGGAGTAGGGATGAGCAGTTCTTC.

V is TRBV29-1 and J is TRBJ1-1; unclear D gene. V shed 6 bases and J shed 0 bases, with 5 bases lying between them. The CDR3 is 11 amino acids. Germline V gene data show CDR1 as SQVTM and CDR2 as ANQGSEA. Written as DNA, the CDR3 is TGCAGCGTCCCACTGAACACTGAAGCTTTCTTT. It specifies CSVPLNTEAFF.

The chain carries TRBV5-5 and TRBJ2-5; D uncertain. The germline CDR1 and CDR2 sequences are SGHKS and YYEKEE (reference sequence). V was clipped by 2 bases and J by 1 base, with 12 bases between them. CDR3 length equals 15 residues. The CDR3 DNA sequence: TGTGCCAGCAGCTTCTCTGTGTCTTCCCAAGAGACCCAGTACTTC. It is translated as CASSFSVSSQETQYF.

The V gene is TRBV6-5, the J gene TRBJ2-7; no firm D call. CDR3 length: 14 amino acids. V was pared by 2 bases and J by 0 bases, with 8 bases between. Germline V gene sequence: CDR1 MNHEY, CDR2 SVGAGI. This CDR3 is CASSYAHSSYEQYF. In nucleotides, the CDR3 is TGTGCCAGCAGTTACGCACATAGCTCCTACGAGCAGTACTTC.

The rearrangement joins TRBV18 to TRBJ2-7; D is unresolved. This CDR3 is built from 13 residues. The germline V gene encodes CDR1 KGHSH and CDR2 LQKENI. Deletions cut 3 bases from V and 5 bases from J, with 11 bases between. DNA of the CDR3: TGTGCCAGCTCACCGGGATTAGTCGACGAGCAGTACTTC. Its protein is CASSPGLVDEQYF.

V gene TRBV27 combines with J gene TRBJ1-2, with a weak D call TRBD1 (5 bases). Germline CDR1 is MNHEY and CDR2 is SMNVEV (reference sequence). Trimming cost V 4 bases and J 8 bases, with 17 bases left between them. The CDR3 sequence is 14 residues long. The CDR3 spells CASSSTGTLFGYTF. As DNA, the CDR3 is TGTGCCAGCAGTTCAACCGGGACTCTATTCGGCTACACCTTC.

By proportion, this clone is medium-sized (0.01 to 0.1%). This chain links TRBV5-6 with TRBJ1-5; 8 bases agree with TRBD1. The CDR3 runs 17 residues. V gave up 4 bases and J gave up 0 bases; unmatched junction bases: 9. Looked up from germline, CDR1 is SGHDT and CDR2 is YYEEEE. CDR3 DNA: TGTGCCAGCAGCAGTACCGGGACAGGCTATAGCAATCAGCCCCAGCATTTT. It codes for CASSSTGTGYSNQPQHF.

A single count supports this clone. The chain has TRBV7-2 and TRBJ1-5, with TRBD1 as a possible D gene (6 bases). Trimming cost V 5 bases and J 4 bases, with 9 bases left between them. This CDR3 spans 13 amino acids. The germline CDR1 and CDR2 sequences are SGHTA and FQGNSA. Here the CDR3 reads CASSRGGNQPQHF. The CDR3, as DNA: TGTGCCAGCAGCCGAGGGGGGAATCAGCCCCAGCATTTT.

This sequence joins TRBV7-9 and TRBJ2-5; D gene uncertain. There are 15 residues in the CDR3. With 5 bases removed from V and 3 bases from J, the gap between germline ends came to 16 bases. CDR1 and CDR2 from the germline V gene are SEHNR and FQNEAQ (reference sequence). The CDR3, as DNA: TGTGCCAGCAGCCCCACCCAGTGGCAAGAAGAGACCCAGTACTTC. Protein sequence: CASSPTQWQEETQYF.

The CDR3 is CASSLEHSYEQYF. The CDR3 nucleotides read TGCGCCAGCAGCTTGGAACATTCCTACGAGCAGTACTTC. The chain joins TRBV5-1 to TRBJ2-7; D call uncertain. Germline lookup yields CDR1 SGHRS and CDR2 YFSETQ. V was shortened by 0 bases and J by 1 base, with 5 bases between the two germline ends. The CDR3 is made up of 13 amino acids.

The chain's CDR3 is CASSALYGEKLFF. CDR3 DNA: TGTGCCAGCAGTGCCCTGTACGGTGAAAAACTGTTTTTT. This chain joins TRBV6-4 and TRBJ1-4; no definite D call. The CDR3 has 13 residues. V was shortened by 4 bases and J by 7 bases, with 10 bases between the two germline ends. CDR1 and CDR2 from the germline V gene are MRHNA and SNTAGT.

V usage is TRBV19 and J usage is TRBJ2-3; weak D call: TRBD2 (5 bases). With 5 bases removed from V and 1 base from J, the gap between germline ends came to 16 bases. The CDR3 spans 16 residues. Germline V CDR1 and CDR2: LNHDA, SQIVND (reference sequence). Here the CDR3 reads CASSPLPAGGTDTQYF. The CDR3 region has the DNA TGTGCCAGTAGTCCACTACCGGCCGGGGGCACAGATACGCAGTATTTT.

In its sample, this clone was seen a few times. The V call is TRBV5-5, the J call TRBJ1-1; TRBD1 might be the D (5 bases). This CDR3 contains 12 residues. Germline lookup yields CDR1 SGHKS and CDR2 YYEKEE (reference sequence). Trimming removed 4 bases at V and 5 bases at J, with 9 bases between. The CDR3: CASSGTGTEAFF. CDR3 coding DNA: TGTGCCAGCAGCGGGACTGGGACTGAAGCTTTCTTT.

This clone was found a few times. The chain links TRBV27 to TRBJ2-4, with D tentatively TRBD1 or TRBD2 (5 bases each). V was pared by 1 base and J by 0 bases, with 7 bases between. The CDR3 loop spans 15 amino acids. Germline CDR1 MNHEY, CDR2 SMNVEV (reference sequence). The CDR3 bases are TGTGCCAGCAGTTTATGGGGGTCAGCCAAAAACATTCAGTACTTC. Its translation is CASSLWGSAKNIQYF.

The chain links TRBV29-1 to TRBJ1-2; TRBD1 matches at 10 bases. J lost 14 bases, V lost 5 bases, and 17 bases had no gene match. Germline loops: CDR1 SQVTM, CDR2 ANQGSEA. The CDR3 is 14 amino acids. The CDR3 is CSVSSDRGNMASTF. The CDR3 DNA reads TGCAGCGTTAGTTCGGACAGGGGGAATATGGCTAGTACCTTC.

The chain links TRBV2 to TRBJ2-4, with 8 bases aligning to TRBD2. Germline trimming cut 2 bases from V and 1 base from J; bases unmatched to any gene: 19. CDR1 is SNHLY, CDR2 FYNNEI, per germline. The CDR3 totals 21 residues. CDR3 in DNA: TGTGCCAGCAGTGAACGGGCGGGAGGACCAATTCTATATGGGGCCAAAAACATTCAGTACTTC. It codes for CASSERAGGPILYGAKNIQYF.

The chain combines TRBV5-4 with TRBJ2-5; 7 bases are shared with TRBD2. This CDR3 is 13 amino acids long. J gave up 7 bases and V 0 bases, and 3 bases lay outside the gene matches. Germline assignment: CDR1 SGHNT and CDR2 YYREEE (reference sequence). CDR3 DNA sequence: TGTGCCAGCAGCTTGGGACTAGCTGGGACCCAGTACTTC. Translation gives CASSLGLAGTQYF.

The rearrangement joins TRBV28 to TRBJ2-4, with D possibly matching TRBD1 (6 bases). CDR3 length: 17 residues. Germline V gene lookup returns CDR1 MDHEN and CDR2 SYDVKM. With 4 bases removed from V and 3 bases from J, the gap between germline ends came to 19 bases. CDR3 in amino acids: CASSYQRGGLGKNIQYF. CDR3 in DNA: TGTGCCAGCAGTTACCAGAGAGGGGGTCTGGGCAAAAACATTCAGTACTTC.

The chain couples TRBV19 to TRBJ1-3, with D tentatively TRBD1 (5 bases). This CDR3 is built from 16 residues. Trimming took 6 bases from V and 1 from J, leaving 16 bases between them. Germline V gives CDR1 LNHDA, CDR2 SQIVND (reference sequence). CDR3 bases: TGTGCCAGTAGAGATGTGGGGGGACGTTCTGGAAACACCATATATTTT. Protein product: CASRDVGGRSGNTIYF.